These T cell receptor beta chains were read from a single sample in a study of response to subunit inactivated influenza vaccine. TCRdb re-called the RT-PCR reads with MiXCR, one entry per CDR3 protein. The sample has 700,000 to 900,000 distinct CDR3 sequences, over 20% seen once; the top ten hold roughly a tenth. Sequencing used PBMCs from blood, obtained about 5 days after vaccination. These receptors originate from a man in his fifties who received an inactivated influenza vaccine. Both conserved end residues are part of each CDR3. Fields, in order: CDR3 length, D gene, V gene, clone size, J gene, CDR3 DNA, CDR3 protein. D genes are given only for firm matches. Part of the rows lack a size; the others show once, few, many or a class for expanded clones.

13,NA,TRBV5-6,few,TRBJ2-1,TGTGCCAGCAGCCGAGATCAAGGGAATGAGCAGTTCTTC,CASSRDQGNEQFF
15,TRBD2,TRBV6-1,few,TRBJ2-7,TGTGCCAGCAGTATAGCGGGGGAGCCACCCTACGAGCAGTACTTC,CASSIAGEPPYEQYF
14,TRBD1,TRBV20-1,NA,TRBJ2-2,TGCAGTGCTAGCCATTCAGGGGGCGCCGGGGAGCTGTTTTTT,CSASHSGGAGELFF
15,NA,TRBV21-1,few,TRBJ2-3,TGTGCCAGCAGCATGCAACTAGCGGGATTAGATACGCAGTATTTT,CASSMQLAGLDTQYF
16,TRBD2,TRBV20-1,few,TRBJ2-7,TGCAGTGCTAGCCGGAGGACTAGCGGGAGAGGCTACGAGCAGTACTTC,CSASRRTSGRGYEQYF
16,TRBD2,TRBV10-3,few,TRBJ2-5,TGTGCCATCAGTTCCGGGACTAGCGGGACGAAAGGGACCCAGTACTTC,CAISSGTSGTKGTQYF
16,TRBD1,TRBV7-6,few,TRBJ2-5,TGTGCCAGCAGCTTAGGCTGGGGACAGTCCCAAGAGACCCAGTACTTC,CASSLGWGQSQETQYF
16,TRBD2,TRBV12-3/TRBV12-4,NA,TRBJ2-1,TGTGCCAGCGGTCCCCCGGGACTAGCGGACTACAATGAGCAGTTCTTC,CASGPPGLADYNEQFF
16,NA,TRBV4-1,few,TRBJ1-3,TGCGCCAGCAGCCAAGAGGTCATCTTCTCTGGAAACACCATATATTTT,CASSQEVIFSGNTIYF
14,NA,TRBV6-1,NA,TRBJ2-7,TGTGCCAGCACAATCCGGGACGGCGACTACGAGCAGTACTTC,CASTIRDGDYEQYF
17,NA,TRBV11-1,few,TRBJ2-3,TGTGCCAGCAGCACCGCCCGCGGGAAAGATCGCACAGATACGCAGTATTTT,CASSTARGKDRTDTQYF
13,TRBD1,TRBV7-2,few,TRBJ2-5,TGTGCCAGCAGCGGTAGACAGGGAGAGACCCAGTACTTC,CASSGRQGETQYF
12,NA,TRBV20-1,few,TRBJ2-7,TGCAGTGCTAAGGAACTGCGCTACGAGCAGTACTTC,CSAKELRYEQYF
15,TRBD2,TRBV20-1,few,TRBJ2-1,TGCAGTGCTATGCATAGGAGCGGGGGGGCTAATGAGCAGTTCTTC,CSAMHRSGGANEQFF
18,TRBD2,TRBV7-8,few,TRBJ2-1,TGTGCCAGCAGCTTACTTCCAGCGGGGGGCCCAGGTTACAATGAGCAGTTCTTC,CASSLLPAGGPGYNEQFF
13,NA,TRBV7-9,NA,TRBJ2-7,TGTGCCAGCAGCCGAGATACGGCCTACGAGCAGTACTTC,CASSRDTAYEQYF
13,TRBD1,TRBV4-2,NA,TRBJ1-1,TGTGCCAGCAGCCAAGTTCGGGACAGTGAAGCTTTCTTT,CASSQVRDSEAFF
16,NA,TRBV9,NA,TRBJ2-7,TGTGCCGGCAGCGTAGGCTCTACAGGGATCTCGGGCGAGCAGTACTTC,CAGSVGSTGISGEQYF
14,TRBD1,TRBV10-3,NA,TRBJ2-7,TGTGCCATCAGTGAACAGGGGGGACCCTACGAGCAGTACTTC,CAISEQGGPYEQYF
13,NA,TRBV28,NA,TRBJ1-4,TGTGCCAGCAGTTTAGGCAGGGAAGGAAAACTGTTTTTT,CASSLGREGKLFF
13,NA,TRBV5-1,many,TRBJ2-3,TGCGCCAGCAGCCCCTCGGGCACAGATACGCAGTATTTT,CASSPSGTDTQYF
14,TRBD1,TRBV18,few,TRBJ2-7,TGTGCCAGCTCAGCCGGGACAGGGGGCGGCGAGCAGTACTTC,CASSAGTGGGEQYF
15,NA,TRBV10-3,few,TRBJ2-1,TGTGCCATCAGTGATGGTCGAGGGGAGAACAATGAGCAGTTCTTC,CAISDGRGENNEQFF
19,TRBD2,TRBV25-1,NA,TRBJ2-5,TGTGCCAGCAGTGACCCCACCCCGGGACTAGCGGGGGGCCAAGAGACCCAGTACTTC,CASSDPTPGLAGGQETQYF
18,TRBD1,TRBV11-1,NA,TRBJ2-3,TGTGCCAGCAGCTTAGGTTTCGGACAGGGGGCCGGGGCAGATACGCAGTATTTT,CASSLGFGQGAGADTQYF
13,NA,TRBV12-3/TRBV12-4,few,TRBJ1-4,TGTGCCAGCAGGCTAAGGGGCAATGAAAAACTGTTTTTT,CASRLRGNEKLFF
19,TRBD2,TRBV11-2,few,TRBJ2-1,TGTGCCAGCAGCCTAGGACTAGCGGGGGCCCTAAGCTCCTACAATGAGCAGTTCTTC,CASSLGLAGALSSYNEQFF
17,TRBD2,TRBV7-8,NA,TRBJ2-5,TGTGCCAGCAGCTTATTTAGTACGGGAGGGTCCCAAGAGACCCAGTACTTC,CASSLFSTGGSQETQYF
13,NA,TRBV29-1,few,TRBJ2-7,TGCAGCGTTGAAGGCGCAGGGAGTGACGAGCAGTACTTC,CSVEGAGSDEQYF
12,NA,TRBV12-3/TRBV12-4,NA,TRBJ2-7,TGTGCCAGCAGTAAGGGATTTTACGAGCAGTACTTC,CASSKGFYEQYF
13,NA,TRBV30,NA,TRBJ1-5,TGTGCCTGGAGTGTACACGAGGATCAGCCCCAGCATTTT,CAWSVHEDQPQHF
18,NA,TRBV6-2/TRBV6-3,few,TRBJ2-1,TGTGCCAGCACCGGAGGCGGACCGCACGTACCCGCCAAAAATGAGCAGTTCTTC,CASTGGGPHVPAKNEQFF
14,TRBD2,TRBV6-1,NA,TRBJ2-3,TGTGCCAGCAGGACGCGGGGGTTGACAGATACGCAGTATTTT,CASRTRGLTDTQYF
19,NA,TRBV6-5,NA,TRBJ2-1,TGTGCCAGCAGTTACTCGTTTAATCCGACAGCCAGGATCAACAATGAGCAGTTCTTC,CASSYSFNPTARINNEQFF
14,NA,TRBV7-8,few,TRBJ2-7,TGTGCCAGCAGCAGAACAGGACCCCTTTACGAGCAGTACTTC,CASSRTGPLYEQYF
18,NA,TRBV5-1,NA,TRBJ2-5,TGCGCCAGCAGCTTGTACGCGGGATCCTCCAGTCAACAAGAGACCCAGTACTTC,CASSLYAGSSSQQETQYF
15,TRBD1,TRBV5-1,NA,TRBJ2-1,TGCGCCAGCAGCTTGGTAGGGACAGCGTACAATGAGCAGTTCTTC,CASSLVGTAYNEQFF
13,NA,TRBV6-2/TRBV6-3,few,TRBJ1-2,TGTGCCAGCAGGCCGGGAGGAGGTTATGGCTACACCTTC,CASRPGGGYGYTF
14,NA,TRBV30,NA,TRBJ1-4,TGTGCCTGGCGGCCGGGACTTCTTAATGAAAAACTGTTTTTT,CAWRPGLLNEKLFF
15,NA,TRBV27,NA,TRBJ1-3,TGTGCCAGCATCTGTGCCCTGCACTCTGGAAACACCATATATTTT,CASICALHSGNTIYF
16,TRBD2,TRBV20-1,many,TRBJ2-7,TGCAGTGCTACCCCCCGGGTGGGACTAGCCTCCTACGAGCAGTACTTC,CSATPRVGLASYEQYF
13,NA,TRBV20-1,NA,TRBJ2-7,TGCAGTGCAGACCGGCCCCGAACCTACGAGCAGTACTTC,CSADRPRTYEQYF
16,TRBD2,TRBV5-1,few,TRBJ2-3,TGCGCCAGCAGCGCGGGACTACCTTCTAGCACAGATACGCAGTATTTT,CASSAGLPSSTDTQYF
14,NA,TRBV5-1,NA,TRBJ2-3,TGCGCCAGCAGCCCCGGGCCTCGAGGGGATACGCAGTATTTT,CASSPGPRGDTQYF
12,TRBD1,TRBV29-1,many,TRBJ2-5,TGCAGCGTTGAAACAGGGGGAGAGACCCAGTACTTC,CSVETGGETQYF
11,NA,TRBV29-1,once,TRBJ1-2,TGCAGCGTTGTGGCGGGTGATGGCTACACCTTC,CSVVAGDGYTF
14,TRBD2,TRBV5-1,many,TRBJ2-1,TGCGCCAGCACCAGCGGGAGGTCCTACAATGAGCAGTTCTTC,CASTSGRSYNEQFF
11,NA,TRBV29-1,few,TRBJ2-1,TGCAGCGTTGTGCAGTATAGTGAGCAGTTCTTC,CSVVQYSEQFF
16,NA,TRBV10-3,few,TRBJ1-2,TGTGCCATCAGTGAGTCGTTGGGGAACGCTAACTATGGCTACACCTTC,CAISESLGNANYGYTF
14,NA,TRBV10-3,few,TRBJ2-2,TGTGCCGCGACGGAAAGGGTCGAAACCGGGGAGCTGTTTTTT,CAATERVETGELFF
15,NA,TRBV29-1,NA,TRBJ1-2,TGCAGCGTTGTTGGAGGGGAACTAGCTAACTATGGCTACACCTTC,CSVVGGELANYGYTF
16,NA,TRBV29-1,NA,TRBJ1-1,TGCAGCGTTGAATCCCCCAGAGGCAGAAGAAACACTGAAGCTTTCTTT,CSVESPRGRRNTEAFF
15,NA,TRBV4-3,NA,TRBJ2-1,TGCGCCAGCAGCCAATCTTGGGACTCTAGGGTGGAGCAGTTCTTC,CASSQSWDSRVEQFF
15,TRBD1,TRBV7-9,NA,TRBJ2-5,TGTGCCAGCAGCACCCGACAGGGGGCAAATGAGACCCAGTACTTC,CASSTRQGANETQYF